This TCR beta chain was recorded in a study of Ad26.COV2.S vaccination and SARS-CoV-2 variants. Study results and limitations: Placebo recipients and vaccine recipients were similar in non-spike TCR breadth. Analyses that measured TCR breadth and depth may have underestimated total T cell responses. People given the vaccine had a wider spike-specific TCR breadth than placebo recipients did.

Treatment indicated: around 19 received Ad26.COV2.S at low or high dose, single or two shots; 5 received placebo; per-sample allocation not given. Sample collection was performed on day 63 after the first vaccine or placebo injection. The assay was immunoSEQ multiplex PCR, and TCRdb's table has in-frame clones only and misses some. This sample yields about 350,000 clones, of which approximately 90% are seen a single time; around 5% belongs to the top ten. In germline, CDR1 is SGHDT, CDR2 YYEEEE. This CDR3 is 16 amino acids long. The ends were cut back, 1 base at V and 3 bases at J, with 11 bases in the middle. As to this clone: Its antigen remains unidentified.

The sequence came from a person aged 18-60 years who received the Ad26.COV2.S COVID-19 vaccine or a placebo. V usage is TRBV5-6 and J usage is TRBJ1-6; D gene ambiguous. The sequenced sample was peripheral blood, obtained in a trial of Ad26.COV2.S vaccine versus placebo. The CDR3 region is CASSLYGLSYNSPLHF. In DNA, the CDR3 is TGTGCCAGCAGCTTGTACGGGCTGAGCTATAATTCACCCCTCCACTTT.